The following is a T cell receptor (beta chain) sequence with its context. This sample was included in a study of blood T cell repertoires in COVID-19. Overall study: There were acute and convalescent COVID-19 samples, and they came from the United States, Italy and Spain.

Looked up from germline, CDR1 is SGHTA and CDR2 is FQGNSA. The CDR3 totals 15 residues. The V and J ends lost 5 bases and 9 bases respectively, with 17 bases between them. Clones were sequenced by immunoSEQ multiplex PCR, and TCRdb holds only the in-frame ones, with some missing. This table holds approximately 150,000 clones, roughly 86% found once. This sequence joins TRBV7-2 and TRBJ1-6; D not resolved. This TCR was recovered from a human donor with acute or convalescent COVID-19. The donor label of this sample is uncertain. The sequencing sample was made of peripheral blood. The CDR3: CASSPAGWGISPLHF. In DNA, the CDR3 is TGTGCCAGCAGCCCTGCGGGTTGGGGAATTTCACCCCTCCACTTT.